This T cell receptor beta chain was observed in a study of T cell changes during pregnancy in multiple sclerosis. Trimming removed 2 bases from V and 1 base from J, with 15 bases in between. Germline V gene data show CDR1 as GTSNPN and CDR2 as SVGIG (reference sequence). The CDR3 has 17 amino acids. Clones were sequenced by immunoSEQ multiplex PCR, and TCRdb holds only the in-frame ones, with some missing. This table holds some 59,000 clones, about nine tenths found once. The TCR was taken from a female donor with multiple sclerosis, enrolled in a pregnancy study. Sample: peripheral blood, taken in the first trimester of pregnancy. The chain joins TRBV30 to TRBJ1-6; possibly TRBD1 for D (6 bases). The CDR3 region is CAWSFLFQGSYNSPLHF. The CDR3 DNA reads TGTGCCTGGAGTTTCCTGTTCCAGGGGTCCTATAATTCACCCCTCCACTTT.